A selection of T cell receptor beta chains follows, all from one sample in a study of OX40 agonist ivuxolimab in advanced cancers. The data were produced by immunoSEQ multiplex PCR, yet TCRdb's version contains in-frame clones alone and is incomplete. The sample lists approximately 84,000 clones, approximately 90% occurring once. The source was CD4+ or CD8+ T cells sorted from blood, collected in a trial of the OX40 agonist ivuxolimab. The receptor source for this set is an adult with an advanced solid tumor such as melanoma, head and neck, liver or kidney cancer. CDR3s include the opening cysteine and the closing phenylalanine or tryptophan. D genes are given only for firm matches. Some rows mark clone size as missing; the rest say once, few, many or name a class of expanded clone.

j_gene: TRBJ1-5
abundance: NA
v_gene: TRBV6-1
d_gene: NA
CDR3nt: TGTGCCAGCAGTGAAGGTCGTCAGGGCAATCAGCCCCAGCATTTT
CDR3aa: CASSEGRQGNQPQHF

j_gene: TRBJ2-2
abundance: NA
v_gene: TRBV7-2
d_gene: NA
CDR3nt: TGTGCCAGCAGCTCCCGGAACACCGGGGAGCTGTTTTTT
CDR3aa: CASSSRNTGELFF

j_gene: TRBJ2-2
abundance: NA
v_gene: TRBV27
d_gene: NA
CDR3nt: TGTGCCAGCAGGGTGGGGGACAAACTCACCGGGGAGCTGTTTTTT
CDR3aa: CASRVGDKLTGELFF

j_gene: TRBJ2-3
abundance: NA
v_gene: TRBV4-1
d_gene: NA
CDR3nt: TGCGCCAGCAGCCAAGGGACCCGCAAGACCTCCACAGATACGCAGTATTTT
CDR3aa: CASSQGTRKTSTDTQYF

j_gene: TRBJ1-2
abundance: NA
v_gene: TRBV18
d_gene: NA
CDR3nt: TGTGCCAGCTCACCAACCTGGGACTCCGACTATGGCTACACCTTC
CDR3aa: CASSPTWDSDYGYTF

j_gene: TRBJ2-1
abundance: NA
v_gene: TRBV4-2
d_gene: TRBD2
CDR3nt: TGTGCCAGCAGCCAAGGGTCGGCCCTAGCGGACAATGAGCAGTTCTTC
CDR3aa: CASSQGSALADNEQFF

j_gene: TRBJ1-2
abundance: NA
v_gene: TRBV15
d_gene: NA
CDR3nt: TGTGCCACCAGCAGAGATGCGGCAGGTTCTAGCTATGGCTACACCTTC
CDR3aa: CATSRDAAGSSYGYTF

j_gene: TRBJ1-2
abundance: NA
v_gene: TRBV7-2
d_gene: NA
CDR3nt: TGTGCCAGCAGCTTAGAAGGGGGCTATGGCTACACCTTC
CDR3aa: CASSLEGGYGYTF

j_gene: TRBJ2-2
abundance: NA
v_gene: TRBV7-9
d_gene: TRBD1
CDR3nt: TGTGCCAGCAGCCCTACGACAGGGTCGAACACCGGGGAGCTGTTTTTT
CDR3aa: CASSPTTGSNTGELFF

j_gene: TRBJ1-6
abundance: NA
v_gene: TRBV5-1
d_gene: NA
CDR3nt: TGCGCCAGCAGCTTGGGAGTTGGTGATAATTCACCCCTCCACTTT
CDR3aa: CASSLGVGDNSPLHF

j_gene: TRBJ1-2
abundance: NA
v_gene: TRBV28
d_gene: TRBD1
CDR3nt: TGTGCCAGCAGTGGACAGGGGGATAACTATGGCTACACCTTC
CDR3aa: CASSGQGDNYGYTF

j_gene: TRBJ1-4
abundance: NA
v_gene: TRBV9
d_gene: NA
CDR3nt: TGTGCCAGCAGCGTAGGGGGTGGGACGGCGGCTAATGAAAAACTGTTTTTT
CDR3aa: CASSVGGGTAANEKLFF

j_gene: TRBJ1-3
abundance: NA
v_gene: TRBV5-1
d_gene: NA
CDR3nt: TGCGCCAGCAGCCTGGCAGGGACATTGGCTGGAAACACCATATATTTT
CDR3aa: CASSLAGTLAGNTIYF

j_gene: TRBJ2-1
abundance: NA
v_gene: TRBV28
d_gene: TRBD2
CDR3nt: TGTGCCAGCAGCCCACCTTTAGCGGGAGAGATAAATGAGCAGTTCTTC
CDR3aa: CASSPPLAGEINEQFF

j_gene: TRBJ2-3
abundance: NA
v_gene: TRBV7-9
d_gene: TRBD1
CDR3nt: TGTGCCAGCAGCCCAGGACAGGGTGTTATATCAGATACGCAGTATTTT
CDR3aa: CASSPGQGVISDTQYF

j_gene: TRBJ2-5
abundance: NA
v_gene: TRBV5-1
d_gene: NA
CDR3nt: TGCGCCAGCAGCTTGTCCGGGCGCGAGACCCAGTACTTC
CDR3aa: CASSLSGRETQYF

j_gene: TRBJ2-7
abundance: NA
v_gene: TRBV6-5
d_gene: NA
CDR3nt: TGTGCCAGCAGTTACTCCAGACAGGCAGATTACGAGCAGTACTTC
CDR3aa: CASSYSRQADYEQYF

j_gene: TRBJ1-3
abundance: NA
v_gene: TRBV5-6
d_gene: NA
CDR3nt: TGTGCCAGCAGCGGACGACTATTAACTGGAAACACCATATATTTT
CDR3aa: CASSGRLLTGNTIYF

j_gene: TRBJ1-5
abundance: NA
v_gene: TRBV18
d_gene: TRBD1
CDR3nt: TGTGCCAGCTCACCGGAACAGGGGGAGAATCAGCCCCAGCATTTT
CDR3aa: CASSPEQGENQPQHF

j_gene: TRBJ2-7
abundance: NA
v_gene: TRBV4-3
d_gene: NA
CDR3nt: TGCGCCAGCAGCCAAGTTCCCAGAGGATACGAGCAGTACTTC
CDR3aa: CASSQVPRGYEQYF

j_gene: TRBJ1-4
abundance: NA
v_gene: TRBV7-2
d_gene: TRBD1
CDR3nt: TGTGCCAGCAGCTTACAGGGGGGGAATGAAAAACTGTTTTTT
CDR3aa: CASSLQGGNEKLFF

j_gene: TRBJ2-1
abundance: NA
v_gene: TRBV5-1
d_gene: TRBD2
CDR3nt: TGCGCCAGCAGCTCTAGGACTAGCGGGGATAATGAGCAGTTCTTC
CDR3aa: CASSSRTSGDNEQFF

j_gene: TRBJ2-7
abundance: NA
v_gene: TRBV5-6
d_gene: NA
CDR3nt: TGTGCCAGCAGCGCGTCGGGGTCGTCCTACGAGCAGTACTTC
CDR3aa: CASSASGSSYEQYF

j_gene: TRBJ2-5
abundance: NA
v_gene: TRBV4-1
d_gene: NA
CDR3nt: TGCGCCAGCAGCCAAGGTGGGCAGACCAAGAAGGAGACCCAGTACTTC
CDR3aa: CASSQGGQTKKETQYF

j_gene: TRBJ1-1
abundance: NA
v_gene: TRBV28
d_gene: TRBD1
CDR3nt: TGTGCCAGCAGTCCACAACTTTTGACAGGGGGCAACACTGAAGCTTTCTTT
CDR3aa: CASSPQLLTGGNTEAFF

j_gene: TRBJ2-5
abundance: NA
v_gene: TRBV6-1
d_gene: TRBD1
CDR3nt: TGTGCCAGCAGTGGGGGACAGGGGGAGACCCAGTACTTC
CDR3aa: CASSGGQGETQYF

j_gene: TRBJ2-5
abundance: few
v_gene: TRBV4-1
d_gene: NA
CDR3nt: TGCGCCAGCAGCCGACTTCCAGGGGAGACCCAGTACTTC
CDR3aa: CASSRLPGETQYF

j_gene: TRBJ2-5
abundance: once
v_gene: TRBV4-2
d_gene: NA
CDR3nt: TGTGCCAGCAGGGTGGGTTCGTACCAAGAGACCCAGTACTTC
CDR3aa: CASRVGSYQETQYF

j_gene: TRBJ1-2
abundance: NA
v_gene: TRBV29-1
d_gene: NA
CDR3nt: TGCAGCGTTGGGAGTTTAGGGTCCTCGTTGTTCGGTGGCTACACCTTC
CDR3aa: CSVGSLGSSLFGGYTF

j_gene: TRBJ1-1
abundance: NA
v_gene: TRBV7-7
d_gene: NA
CDR3nt: TGTGCTAGCAGCTGCCACGCAGGCGAGAACACTGAAGCTTTCTTT
CDR3aa: CASSCHAGENTEAFF

j_gene: TRBJ2-7
abundance: NA
v_gene: TRBV2
d_gene: NA
CDR3nt: TGTGCCAGCAGTCAGGACGGCTACGAGCAGTACTTC
CDR3aa: CASSQDGYEQYF

j_gene: TRBJ2-7
abundance: NA
v_gene: TRBV28
d_gene: NA
CDR3nt: TGTGCCAGCAGTTTAGAACCCAAGGGGCAGTACTTC
CDR3aa: CASSLEPKGQYF

j_gene: TRBJ2-5
abundance: NA
v_gene: TRBV7-2
d_gene: TRBD2
CDR3nt: TGTGCCAGCAGCCCACGGACTAGCGGGAGGGAGACCCAGTACTTC
CDR3aa: CASSPRTSGRETQYF

j_gene: TRBJ1-2
abundance: NA
v_gene: TRBV5-6
d_gene: TRBD1
CDR3nt: TGTGCCAGCAGCTTAAGGGACAGTTATGGCTACACCTTC
CDR3aa: CASSLRDSYGYTF

j_gene: TRBJ2-1
abundance: NA
v_gene: TRBV2
d_gene: NA
CDR3nt: TGTGCCAGCGTGTTGGGGCTGGCCTACAATGAGCAGTTCTTC
CDR3aa: CASVLGLAYNEQFF

j_gene: TRBJ2-1
abundance: NA
v_gene: TRBV11-2
d_gene: NA
CDR3nt: TGTGCCAGCAGCTTAACTGTTACAGGGTACTATGAGCAGTTCTTC
CDR3aa: CASSLTVTGYYEQFF

j_gene: TRBJ2-4
abundance: NA
v_gene: TRBV19
d_gene: TRBD1
CDR3nt: TGTGCCAGTAGTATAGATAGGGGACAGGGGCGGGACATTCAGTACTTC
CDR3aa: CASSIDRGQGRDIQYF

j_gene: TRBJ1-4
abundance: NA
v_gene: TRBV7-6
d_gene: TRBD1
CDR3nt: TGTGCCAGCAGCTATGAACAGGGGGCTTTATCTAATGAAAAACTGTTTTTT
CDR3aa: CASSYEQGALSNEKLFF

j_gene: TRBJ2-7
abundance: NA
v_gene: TRBV9
d_gene: NA
CDR3nt: TGTGCCAGCAGCCACGACATGGGGGGCGGGTACGAGCAGTACTTC
CDR3aa: CASSHDMGGGYEQYF

j_gene: TRBJ2-7
abundance: NA
v_gene: TRBV2
d_gene: TRBD2
CDR3nt: TGTGCCAGCAAGCGGGAGGGGACCTACGAGCAGTACTTC
CDR3aa: CASKREGTYEQYF

j_gene: TRBJ2-5
abundance: NA
v_gene: TRBV7-3
d_gene: NA
CDR3nt: TGTGCCAGCAGCCTCGGACAAGGCGAGACCCAGTACTTC
CDR3aa: CASSLGQGETQYF

j_gene: TRBJ2-1
abundance: NA
v_gene: TRBV7-2
d_gene: TRBD2
CDR3nt: TGTGCCAGCAGCTTAGGGACTAGCGGGGGGGTCGGCAATGAGCAGTTCTTC
CDR3aa: CASSLGTSGGVGNEQFF

j_gene: TRBJ2-3
abundance: NA
v_gene: TRBV7-9
d_gene: NA
CDR3nt: TGTGCCAGCAGCTTCCAACTAGATGTAGTAGATACGCAGTATTTT
CDR3aa: CASSFQLDVVDTQYF

j_gene: TRBJ2-1
abundance: NA
v_gene: TRBV5-4
d_gene: NA
CDR3nt: TGTGCCAGCAGCGCGACTGTCGCGGGTGTCGATGAGCAGTTCTTC
CDR3aa: CASSATVAGVDEQFF

j_gene: TRBJ2-5
abundance: NA
v_gene: TRBV18
d_gene: NA
CDR3nt: TGTGCCAGCTCACTAGACGTCCAAGAGACCCAGTACTTC
CDR3aa: CASSLDVQETQYF

j_gene: TRBJ1-6
abundance: NA
v_gene: TRBV7-2
d_gene: NA
CDR3nt: TGTGCCAGCAGCCTGAGGACGGGGGATTCACCCCTCCACTTT
CDR3aa: CASSLRTGDSPLHF

j_gene: TRBJ2-7
abundance: NA
v_gene: TRBV7-9
d_gene: TRBD1
CDR3nt: TGTGCCAGCAGCTTAGGGACAGGGCCGTACGAGCAGTACTTC
CDR3aa: CASSLGTGPYEQYF

j_gene: TRBJ2-7
abundance: once
v_gene: TRBV29-1
d_gene: TRBD1
CDR3nt: TGCAGCGTTGGGGGACAGGGAAAGGTTGGGTACTTC
CDR3aa: CSVGGQGKVGYF